The clone carrying this T cell receptor (beta chain) came up many times. Its antigen is as yet unknown. The data were taken from a study of T cells after posttransplantation cyclophosphamide. Cyclophosphamide on days +3 and +4 followed busulfan-fludarabine conditioning and a marrow graft. Here immunoSEQ multiplex PCR was the method, and the copy in TCRdb shows in-frame clones only, minus some. Observed in the sample are about 2,300 clones, none of them singletons. The CDR3 sequence is 14 residues long. V shed 2 bases and J 9 bases; nucleotides not matched to a gene: 8. From germline, CDR1 is LNHDA and CDR2 SQIVND (reference sequence). Study observations and caveats: Skin or GI-infiltrating T cells shared few TRB sequences with blood. Recipient CMV seropositivity and CMV reactivation strongly tracked TRB clonality. Donor-recipient repertoire similarity was low at 1-2 months, rising over year one.

This receptor was obtained from a female patient in her sixties who received an allogeneic stem cell transplant from an unrelated donor, was CMV-positive, and had acute GVHD only. These T cells may partly come from the graft donor. This sample comprised PBMCs, obtained after an allogeneic stem cell transplant with post-transplant cyclophosphamide. V usage is TRBV19 and J usage is TRBJ1-1; TRBD1 matches 8 bases. CDR3 coding DNA: TGTGCCAGTAGTATACGACAGGGGAAGGCTCAAGCTTTCTTT. It is translated as CASSIRQGKAQAFF.